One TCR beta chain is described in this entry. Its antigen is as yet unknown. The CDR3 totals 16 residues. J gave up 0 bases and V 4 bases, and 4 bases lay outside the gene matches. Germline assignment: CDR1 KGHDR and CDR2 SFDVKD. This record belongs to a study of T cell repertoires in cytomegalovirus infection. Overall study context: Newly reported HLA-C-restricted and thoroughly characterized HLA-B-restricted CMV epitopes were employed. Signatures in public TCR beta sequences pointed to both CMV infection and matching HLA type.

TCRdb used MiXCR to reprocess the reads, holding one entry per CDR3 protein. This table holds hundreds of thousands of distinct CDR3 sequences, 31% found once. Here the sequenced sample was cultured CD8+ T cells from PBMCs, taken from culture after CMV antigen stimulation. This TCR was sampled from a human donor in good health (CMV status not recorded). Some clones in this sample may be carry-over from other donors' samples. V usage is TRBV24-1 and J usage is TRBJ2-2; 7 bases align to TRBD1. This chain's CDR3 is CATSEGQPTNTGELFF. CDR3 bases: TGTGCCACCAGTGAGGGACAGCCAACGAACACCGGGGAGCTGTTTTTT.